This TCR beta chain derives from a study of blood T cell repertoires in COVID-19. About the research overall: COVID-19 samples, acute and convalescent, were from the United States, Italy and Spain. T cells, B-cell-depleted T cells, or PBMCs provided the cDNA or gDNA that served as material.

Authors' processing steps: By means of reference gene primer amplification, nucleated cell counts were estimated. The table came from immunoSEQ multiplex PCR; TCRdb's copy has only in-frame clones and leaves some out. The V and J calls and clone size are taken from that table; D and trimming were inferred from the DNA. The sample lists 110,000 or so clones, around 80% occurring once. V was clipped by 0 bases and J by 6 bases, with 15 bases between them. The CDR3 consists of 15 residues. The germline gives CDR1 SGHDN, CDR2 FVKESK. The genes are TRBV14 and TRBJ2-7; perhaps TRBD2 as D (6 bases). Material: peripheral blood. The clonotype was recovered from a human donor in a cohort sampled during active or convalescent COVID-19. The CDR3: CASSQERGNTVEQYF. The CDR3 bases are TGTGCCAGCAGCCAAGAACGGGGGAACACTGTCGAGCAGTACTTC.